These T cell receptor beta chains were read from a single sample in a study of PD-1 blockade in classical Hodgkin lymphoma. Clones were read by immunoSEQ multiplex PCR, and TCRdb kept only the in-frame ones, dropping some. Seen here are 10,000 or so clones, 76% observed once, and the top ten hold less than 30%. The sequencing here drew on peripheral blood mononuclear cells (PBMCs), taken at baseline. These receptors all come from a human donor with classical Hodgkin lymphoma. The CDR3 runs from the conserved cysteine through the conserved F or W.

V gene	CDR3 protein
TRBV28	CASSLSTPYSGNTIYF
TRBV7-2	CASSLAAGSDTQYF
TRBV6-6	CASSNFAEAFF
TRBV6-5	CASSLGRYSNQPQHF
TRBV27	CASSLVQGNTGELFF
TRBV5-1	CASSFWDRESTYEQYF
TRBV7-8	CASSAAPGGTEETQYF
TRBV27	CASSLISSNEQFF
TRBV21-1	CASSKTRGQGYEQYF
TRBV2	CASSGTSGAYNEQFF
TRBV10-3	CAIRSTANTGELFF
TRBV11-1	CASSARGESYEQYF
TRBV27	CASSLIRDRVVRKSDTQYF
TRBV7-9	CASSLYSSGIDPKEQFF
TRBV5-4	CASSLGRTGRFSGRVDEQYF